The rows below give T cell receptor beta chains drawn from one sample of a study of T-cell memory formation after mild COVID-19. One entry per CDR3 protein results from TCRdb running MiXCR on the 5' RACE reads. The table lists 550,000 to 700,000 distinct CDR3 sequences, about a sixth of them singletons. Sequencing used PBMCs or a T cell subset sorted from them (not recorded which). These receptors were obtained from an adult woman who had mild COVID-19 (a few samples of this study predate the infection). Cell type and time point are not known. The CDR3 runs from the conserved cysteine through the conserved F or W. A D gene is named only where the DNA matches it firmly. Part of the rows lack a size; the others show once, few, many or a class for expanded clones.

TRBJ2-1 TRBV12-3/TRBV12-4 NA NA TGTGCCAGCAGTTTGGTCCCAGTCCAGCAGTTCTTC CASSLVPVQQFF
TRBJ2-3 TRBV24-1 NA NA TGTGCCACCAGTGAGCTCTTTGGAGATACGCAGTATTTT CATSELFGDTQYF
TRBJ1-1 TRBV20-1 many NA TGCAGTGCTTCCCCCGGGGGGGCCACTGAAGCTTTCTTT CSASPGGATEAFF
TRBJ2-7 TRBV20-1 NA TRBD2 TGCAGTGCTCGTTCCGGGACTAGCTTCCACGAGCAGTACTTC CSARSGTSFHEQYF
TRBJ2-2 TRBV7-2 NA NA TGTGCCAGCAGCACAATTGCGGCCAGCCACACCGGGGAGCTGTTTTTT CASSTIAASHTGELFF
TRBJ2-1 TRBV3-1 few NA TGTGCCAGCAGCCAAATTGATGAGCAGTTCTTC CASSQIDEQFF
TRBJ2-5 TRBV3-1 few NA TGTGCCAGCAGCCAAGGCCAGGGAGAGACCCAGTACTTC CASSQGQGETQYF
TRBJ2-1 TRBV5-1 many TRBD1 TGCGCCAGCAGCTTGGGACAGGGGGCCGATGAGCAGTTCTTC CASSLGQGADEQFF
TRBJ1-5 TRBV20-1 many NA TGCAGTGCTAGAACAGGCGGCAATCAGCCCCAGCATTTT CSARTGGNQPQHF
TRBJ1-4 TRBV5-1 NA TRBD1 TGCGCCAGCAGCTTGAGACAGGGGGATGAAAAACTGTTTTTT CASSLRQGDEKLFF
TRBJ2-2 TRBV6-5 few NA TGTGCCAGCAGTTACTCCCCAGGGCAGAAGAACACCGGGGAGCTGTTTTTT CASSYSPGQKNTGELFF
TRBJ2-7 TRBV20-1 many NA TGCAGTGCTACAAAGACAGCAACCTACGAGCAGTACTTC CSATKTATYEQYF
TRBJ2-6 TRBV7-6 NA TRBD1 TGTGCCAGCAGCCGTCGACAGGGGGCCACTGGGGCCAACGTCCTGACTTTC CASSRRQGATGANVLTF
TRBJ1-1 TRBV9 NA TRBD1 TGTGCCAGCAGCGTGGGACAGTGGGACGTGAACACTGAAGCTTTCTTT CASSVGQWDVNTEAFF
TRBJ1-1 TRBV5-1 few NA TGCGCCAGCAGTCACACAATACCGGGACAGAACACTGAAGCTTTCTTT CASSHTIPGQNTEAFF
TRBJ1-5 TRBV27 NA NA TGTGCCAGCAGTCCCCTCGAGGCAGTCAATCAGCCCCAGCATTTT CASSPLEAVNQPQHF
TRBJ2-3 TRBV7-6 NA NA TGTGCCAGCAGCCGCGCGGGGTTTACTAGCACAGATACGCAGTATTTT CASSRAGFTSTDTQYF
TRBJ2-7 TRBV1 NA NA TGCACCAGCAGCCAAGATAGTAGCGGGAGGACGTCCTACGAGCAGTACTTC CTSSQDSSGRTSYEQYF
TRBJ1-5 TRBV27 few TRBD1 TGTGCCAGCAGTTTAAGCCCGGACAGGAGCCATAGCAATCAGCCCCAGCATTTT CASSLSPDRSHSNQPQHF
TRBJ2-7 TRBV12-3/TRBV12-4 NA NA TGTGCCAGCAGCTCAGGGGGACTAGCCTACGAGCAGTACTTC CASSSGGLAYEQYF
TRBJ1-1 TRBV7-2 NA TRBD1 TGTGCCAGCAGCGGGACAGGGGGCTTAGCTTTCTTT CASSGTGGLAFF
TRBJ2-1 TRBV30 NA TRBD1 TGTGCCTGCCAACCGGGACAGGGGTTGAATGGTGAGCAGTTCTTC CACQPGQGLNGEQFF
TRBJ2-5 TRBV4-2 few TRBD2 TGTGCCAGCAGCCAAGTCCGCGGGAGCGGTGAGACCCAGTACTTC CASSQVRGSGETQYF
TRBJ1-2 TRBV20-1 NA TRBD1 TGCAGTGCCGCCAAACTGACCGCAGGGGGTGGCTACACCTTC CSAAKLTAGGGYTF
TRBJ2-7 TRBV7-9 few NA TGTGCCAGCAGCTCTCCCCGGGACGGCAGACGGGAGCAGTACTTC CASSSPRDGRREQYF
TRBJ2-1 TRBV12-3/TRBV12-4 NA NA TGTGCCAGCACTATGGAGGGGGGGGTGTCCCTCAATGAGCAGTTCTTC CASTMEGGVSLNEQFF
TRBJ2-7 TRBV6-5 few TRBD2 TGTGCCAGCAGCTTACTAGCGGGGGGGCGAAGGGAGCAGTACTTC CASSLLAGGRREQYF
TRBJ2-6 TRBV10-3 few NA TGTGCCATCAGCCGAACCAATACAGGACGACTAAGCTCTGGGGCCAACGTCCTGACTTTC CAISRTNTGRLSSGANVLTF
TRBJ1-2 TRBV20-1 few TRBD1 TGCAGTGCTAGAGACACCGGGACAGGGAGCTATGGCTACACCTTC CSARDTGTGSYGYTF
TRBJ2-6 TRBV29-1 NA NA TGCAGCGTTGAAAAACAGGGTGTCTCTGGGGCCAACGTCCTGACTTTC CSVEKQGVSGANVLTF
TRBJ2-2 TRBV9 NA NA TGTGCCAGCAGCGTAGAGGGACCAGGGATAGGGAACACCGGGGAGCTGTTTTTT CASSVEGPGIGNTGELFF
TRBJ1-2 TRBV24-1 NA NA TGTGCCACCAGTGACCACCCAGGAGGGGATACCTATGGCTACACCTTC CATSDHPGGDTYGYTF
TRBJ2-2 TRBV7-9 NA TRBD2 TGTGCCAGCAGCTTATTGAGCGGGAGGGCCGCGAACACCGGGGAGCTGTTTTTT CASSLLSGRAANTGELFF
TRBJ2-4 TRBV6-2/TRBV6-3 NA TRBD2 TGTGCCAGCAACACTAGACTAGCGGGAGGAGTGGGCATTCAGTACTTC CASNTRLAGGVGIQYF
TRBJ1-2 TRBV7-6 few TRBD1 TGTGCCAGCAGCTTATCCAGGACAGGGGACTATGGCTACACCTTC CASSLSRTGDYGYTF
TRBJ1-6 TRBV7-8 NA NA TGTGCCAGCAGCCGTTTCGGGGCTGAGTCACCCCTCCACTTT CASSRFGAESPLHF
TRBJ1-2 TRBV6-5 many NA TGTGCCAGCAGGGAGGATTTAAGAGGCTTGTATGGCTACACCTTC CASREDLRGLYGYTF
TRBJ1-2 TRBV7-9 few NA TGTGCCAGCAGCTTGCAACCCGGGCAGCGGGGATACACCTTC CASSLQPGQRGYTF
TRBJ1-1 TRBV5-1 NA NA TGCGCCAGCTCCCCAGACGGTGACACTGAAGCTTTCTTT CASSPDGDTEAFF
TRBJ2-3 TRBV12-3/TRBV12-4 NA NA TGTGCCAGCAGTTCCCAATCCCCAGATACGCAGTATTTT CASSSQSPDTQYF
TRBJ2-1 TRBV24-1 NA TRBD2 TGTGCCACCAGTGATTTCCCAATAAAAAGCGGGAGGCGGGGGAATGAGCAGTTCTTC CATSDFPIKSGRRGNEQFF
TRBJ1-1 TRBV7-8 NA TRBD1 TGTGCCAGCAGCCCCAGATTCAGGGGGATGAACACTGAAGCTTTCTTT CASSPRFRGMNTEAFF
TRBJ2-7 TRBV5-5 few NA TGTGCCAGTGGCAGGGACACCTACGAGCAGTACTTC CASGRDTYEQYF
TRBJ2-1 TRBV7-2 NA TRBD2 TGTGCCAGCAGCAACTCCGTAGCGGGAGGGCCCGCCGGCGGTGAGCAGTTCTTC CASSNSVAGGPAGGEQFF
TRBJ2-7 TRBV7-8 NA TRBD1 TGTGCCAGCAGCTTAACAGGGGGCGGCGAGCAGTACTTC CASSLTGGGEQYF
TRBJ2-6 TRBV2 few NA TGTGCCAGCAGCTATGGGACGGAGAGCTCTGGGGCCAACGTCCTGACTTTC CASSYGTESSGANVLTF
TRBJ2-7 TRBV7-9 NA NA TGTGCCAGCAGCTTAAAGCAGGGCGAGCAGTACTTC CASSLKQGEQYF
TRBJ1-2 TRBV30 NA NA TGTGCCTGGAGTGCAGTACGGAGCTATGGCTACACCTTC CAWSAVRSYGYTF
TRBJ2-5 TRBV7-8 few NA TGTGCCAGCATCCGGGGGAGGGGGTACCAAGAGACCCAGTACTTC CASIRGRGYQETQYF
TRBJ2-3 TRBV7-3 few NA TGTGCCAGCAGGACGGACCGGGGGACAGATACGCAGTATTTT CASRTDRGTDTQYF
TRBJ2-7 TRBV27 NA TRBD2 TGTGCCAGCAGTGCTAGCGGGAGGAGCTCCTACGAGCAGTACTTC CASSASGRSSYEQYF
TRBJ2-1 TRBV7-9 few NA TGTGCCAGCAGAGGGGGTGGCGTGCAGTTCTTC CASRGGGVQFF
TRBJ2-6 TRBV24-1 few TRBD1 TGTGCCACCAGTGGCCGGGACAGGGCGGATGCTGGGGCCAACGTCCTGACTTTC CATSGRDRADAGANVLTF
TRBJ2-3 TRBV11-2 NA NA TGTGCCAGCAGCTTCCGACAGGAGACAGATACGCAGTATTTT CASSFRQETDTQYF
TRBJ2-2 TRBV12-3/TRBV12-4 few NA TGTGCCAGCAGTACAACTTCCACCGGGGAGCTGTTTTTT CASSTTSTGELFF